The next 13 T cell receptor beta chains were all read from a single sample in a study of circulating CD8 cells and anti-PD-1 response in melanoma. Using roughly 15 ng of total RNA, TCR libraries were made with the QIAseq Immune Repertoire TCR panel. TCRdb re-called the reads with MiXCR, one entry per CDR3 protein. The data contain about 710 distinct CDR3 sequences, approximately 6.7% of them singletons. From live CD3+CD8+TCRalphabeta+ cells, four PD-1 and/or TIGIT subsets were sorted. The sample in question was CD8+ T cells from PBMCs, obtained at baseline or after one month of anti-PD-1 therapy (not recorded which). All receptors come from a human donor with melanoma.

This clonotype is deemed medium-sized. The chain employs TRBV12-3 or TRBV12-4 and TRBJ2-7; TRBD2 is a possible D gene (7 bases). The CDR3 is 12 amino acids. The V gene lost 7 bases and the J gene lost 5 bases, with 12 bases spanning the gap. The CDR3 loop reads CASTAGADEQYF. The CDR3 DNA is TGTGCCAGCACCGCGGGGGCGGACGAGCAGTACTTC.

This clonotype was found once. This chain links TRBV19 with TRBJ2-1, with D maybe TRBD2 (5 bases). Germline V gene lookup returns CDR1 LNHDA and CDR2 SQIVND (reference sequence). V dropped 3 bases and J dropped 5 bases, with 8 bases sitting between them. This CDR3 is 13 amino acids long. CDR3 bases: TGTGCCAGTAGTATTACGGAGGACAATGAGCAGTTCTTC. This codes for CASSITEDNEQFF.

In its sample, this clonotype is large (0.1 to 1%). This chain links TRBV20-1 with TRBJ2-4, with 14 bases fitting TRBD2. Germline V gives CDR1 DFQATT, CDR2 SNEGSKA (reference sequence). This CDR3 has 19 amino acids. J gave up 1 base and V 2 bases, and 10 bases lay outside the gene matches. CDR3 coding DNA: TGCAGTGCTAGAATAGGACTAGCGGGAGGATGGAGGGCCAAAAACATTCAGTACTTC. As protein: CSARIGLAGGWRAKNIQYF.

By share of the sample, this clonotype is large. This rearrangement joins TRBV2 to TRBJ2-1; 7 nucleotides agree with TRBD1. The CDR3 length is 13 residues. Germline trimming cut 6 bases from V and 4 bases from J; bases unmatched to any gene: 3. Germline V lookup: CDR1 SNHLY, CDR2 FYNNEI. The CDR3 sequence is CASRGTEYNEQFF. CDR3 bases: TGTGCCAGCAGGGGGACAGAGTACAATGAGCAGTTCTTC.

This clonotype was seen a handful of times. CDR3 loop: CASSITRADTNTEAFF. The CDR3 nucleotides read TGTGCCAGTAGTATAACTAGGGCAGATACGAACACTGAAGCTTTCTTT. The chain is built from TRBV19 and TRBJ1-1; D ambiguous. The CDR3 totals 16 residues. Germline values: CDR1 LNHDA, CDR2 SQIVND (reference sequence). Trimming took off 2 bases at V and 1 base at J, with 14 bases between the two ends.

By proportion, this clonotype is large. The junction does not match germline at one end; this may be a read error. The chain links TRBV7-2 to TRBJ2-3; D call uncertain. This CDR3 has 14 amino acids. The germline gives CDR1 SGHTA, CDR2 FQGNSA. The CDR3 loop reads CASTLGSSTDTQYF. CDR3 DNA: TGTGCCAGCACCTTAGGGTCTAGCACAGATACGCAGTATTTT. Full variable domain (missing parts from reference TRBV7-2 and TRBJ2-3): GAGVSQSPSNKVTEKGKDVELRCDPISGHTALYWYRQSLGQGLEFLIYFQGNSAPDKSGLPSDRFSAERTGGSVSTLTIQRTQQEDSAVYLCASTLGSSTDTQYFGPGTRLTVL.

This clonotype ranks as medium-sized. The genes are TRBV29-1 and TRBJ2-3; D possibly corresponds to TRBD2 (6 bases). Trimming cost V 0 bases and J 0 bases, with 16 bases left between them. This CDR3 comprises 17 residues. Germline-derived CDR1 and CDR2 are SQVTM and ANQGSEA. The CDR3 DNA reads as TGCAGCGTTGAAGATGGGGGGACGGAGCGTAGCACAGATACGCAGTATTTT. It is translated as CSVEDGGTERSTDTQYF.

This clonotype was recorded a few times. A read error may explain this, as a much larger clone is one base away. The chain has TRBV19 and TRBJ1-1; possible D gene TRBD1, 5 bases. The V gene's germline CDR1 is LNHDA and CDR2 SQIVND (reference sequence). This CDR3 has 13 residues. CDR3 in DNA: TGTGCCAGTACCCGGGGGATGAACGCTGAAGCTTTCTTT. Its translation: CASTRGMNAEAFF.

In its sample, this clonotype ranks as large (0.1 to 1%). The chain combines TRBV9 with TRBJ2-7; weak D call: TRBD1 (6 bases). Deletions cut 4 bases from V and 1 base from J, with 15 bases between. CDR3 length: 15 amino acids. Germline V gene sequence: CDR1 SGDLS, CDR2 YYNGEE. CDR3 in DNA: TGTGCCAGCAGCCCCTCCCCCCAGGGGTCCTACGAGCAGTACTTC. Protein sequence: CASSPSPQGSYEQYF.

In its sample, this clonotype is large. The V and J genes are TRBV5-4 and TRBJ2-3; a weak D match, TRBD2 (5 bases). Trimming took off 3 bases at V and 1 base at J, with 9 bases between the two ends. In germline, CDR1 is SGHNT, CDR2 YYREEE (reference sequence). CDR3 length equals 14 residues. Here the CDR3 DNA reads TGTGCCAGCAGCTCTAGCTATGGCACAGATACGCAGTATTTT. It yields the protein CASSSSYGTDTQYF.

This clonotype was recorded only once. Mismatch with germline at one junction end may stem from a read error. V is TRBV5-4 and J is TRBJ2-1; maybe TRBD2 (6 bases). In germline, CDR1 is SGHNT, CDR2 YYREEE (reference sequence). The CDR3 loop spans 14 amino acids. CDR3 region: CASSLGGGNNEQLF. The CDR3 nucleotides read TGTGCCAGCAGCTTGGGCGGAGGGAACAATGAGCAGCTCTTC.

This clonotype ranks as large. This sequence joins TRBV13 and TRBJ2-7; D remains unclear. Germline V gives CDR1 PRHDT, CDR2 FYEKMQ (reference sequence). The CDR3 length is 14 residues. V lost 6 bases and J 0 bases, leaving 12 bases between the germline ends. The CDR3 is CASRDSESSYEQYF. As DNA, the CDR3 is TGTGCCAGCAGAGATTCCGAGAGCTCCTACGAGCAGTACTTC.

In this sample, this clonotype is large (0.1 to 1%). CDR3 residues: CASSEGRGNSGNTIYF. As DNA, the CDR3 is TGTGCCAGCAGTGAGGGGAGGGGGAACTCTGGAAACACCATATATTTT. The chain recombines TRBV25-1 with TRBJ1-3, with D possibly matching TRBD1 (6 bases). V was trimmed by 3 bases and J by 0 bases, leaving 12 bases between them. In germline, CDR1 is MGHDK, CDR2 SYGVNS. The length of the CDR3 is 16 residues.